This passage covers 5 T cell receptor beta chains from one sample sequenced in a study of blood T cells in healthy people across ages (dated by TCRdb to about 2015). The protocol used for the library was 5' RACE. The listed sequencing device is Illumina HiSeq 2500. A second 7 to 11 cycle PCR used a sample-barcoded 5' primer and a J-beta primer mix. Using fastp at Q25 and MiXCR, TCRdb reprocessed the public reads and kept productive beta chains. Every entry covers one CDR3 protein and lists the most common genes and DNA from its rows. This sample is represented by 850,000 to 950,000 distinct CDR3 sequences; 29% of them were singletons. Clones ranked in the top ten supply 17% of the sample. Sequencing was performed on blood. These receptors all come from a woman of 80 years or more in good health.

J is TRBJ1-3 and V is TRBV21-1. TRBV21-1 is listed as a pseudogene. CDR3 length: 11 residues. CDR3 amino acids: CASSRENTIYF. CDR3 bases: TGTGCCAGCAGCAGGGAAAACACCATATATTTT.

Only a few counts were recorded for this clonotype. The V gene is TRBV20-1, the J gene TRBJ2-1; 10 nucleotides line up with TRBD2. The length of the CDR3 is 16 residues. Germline V lookup: CDR1 DFQATT, CDR2 SNEGSKA (reference sequence). J gave up 2 bases and V 3 bases, and 7 bases lay outside the gene matches. The CDR3 DNA is TGCAGTGCTAGTTTAAACAGCGGGGGGGCCTACAATGAGCAGTTCTTC. This encodes CSASLNSGGAYNEQFF.

This clonotype was observed at least ten times. The chain carries TRBV10-3 and TRBJ1-1, with 8 bases that match TRBD1. V dropped 6 bases and J dropped 5; count of bases not matched to a gene: 8. CDR1 and CDR2 (germline): ENHRY, SYGVKD. This CDR3 is built from 14 residues. The CDR3 DNA reads TGTGCCATCAGACCAGGACAGGGAAGGACTGAAGCTTTCTTT. It codes for CAIRPGQGRTEAFF.

This clonotype came up a few times. A read error may be the cause here, since a much bigger clone is one base away. V is TRBV3-1 and J is TRBJ2-1; no clear D. The better agreement between TRBJ2-7 and the DNA end casts doubt on the J call. CDR3 length equals 12 residues. CDR1 and CDR2 from the germline V gene are LGHDT and YNNKEL (reference sequence). CDR3 nucleotides: TGTGCCAGCAGCCAATTCCCCAATGAGCAGTACTTC. Protein sequence: CASSQFPNEQYF.

The chain combines TRBV21-1 with TRBJ1-2; TRBD1 is the table's D call and was not checked against the DNA. TRBV21-1 is a listed pseudogene. The CDR3 is made up of 15 amino acids. Written as DNA, the CDR3 is TGTGCCAGCAGCAAAGGTTCAGGGATACCCTATGGCTACACCTTC. As protein: CASSKGSGIPYGYTF.